These 24 T cell receptor beta chains came from one sample sequenced in a study of CXCR3-negative and CXCR3-positive naive CD8 T cells. Overall study results and limits: In CXCR3-positive naive cells, the TRB CDR3s were more hydrophobic than in CXCR3-negative naive cells.

The method, 5' RACE with UMI labels, was used to prepare the TRB cDNA libraries. With the 5' RACE reads reprocessed, TCRdb shows one record per CDR3 protein and no DNA. The sample's table shows around 140,000 distinct CDR3 sequences. Antigen specificity for these receptors is unknown. Sequenced: naive CXCR3+ CD8+ T cells from blood. Regarding subset: CD45RO-CCR7+CD27+CD95- naive CD8+ T cells expressing CXCR3 (TNR3+). The source is a human donor in good health. Some clones in this sample may be carry-over from other donors' samples.

The CDR3 here is CASSGTGEGYEQYF. The chain combines TRBV6-5 with TRBJ2-7; TCRdb selects TRBD1, and the lack of DNA leaves this call unchecked. The CDR3 spans 14 residues. Germline lookup yields CDR1 MNHEY and CDR2 SVGAGI.

The rearrangement links TRBV5-1 to TRBJ2-7; absent DNA, TCRdb's TRBD1 call cannot be checked. Germline V gives CDR1 SGHRS, CDR2 YFSETQ. The CDR3 consists of 15 residues. The CDR3 loop reads CASSPRTGDSYEQYF.

V gene TRBV7-9 combines with J gene TRBJ2-3; TCRdb indicates TRBD2, and absent DNA this call remains unverified. Per germline, CDR1 SEHNR and CDR2 FQNEAQ (reference sequence). The CDR3 is made up of 16 amino acids. CDR3 loop: CASSEIAATGEDTQYF. Supplemented by reference TRBV7-9 and TRBJ2-3, the full variable domain reads DTGVSQNPRHKITKRGQNVTFRCDPISEHNRLYWYRQTLGQGPEFLTYFQNEAQLEKSRLLSDRFSAERPKGSFSTLEIQRTEQGDSAMYLCASSEIAATGEDTQYFGPGTRLTVL.

The chain links TRBV7-9 to TRBJ2-5; TCRdb picks TRBD1, but there is no DNA to check that call. CDR1 SEHNR and CDR2 FQNEAQ come from the germline V gene (reference sequence). This CDR3 spans 18 amino acids. CDR3 sequence: CASSTRHVLTGVSETQYF.

This chain connects TRBV7-6 to TRBJ2-5; the TCRdb D gene call, TRBD2, has no DNA to confirm it. The CDR3 length is 15 residues. CDR1 is SGHVS and CDR2 is FNYEAQ in the germline V gene. The CDR3 here is CASSTQTAAGETQYF. Together with reference TRBV7-6 and TRBJ2-5, the CDR3 gives the full variable domain: GAGVSQSPRYKVTKRGQDVALRCDPISGHVSLYWYRQALGQGPEFLTYFNYEAQQDKSGLPNDRFSAERPEGSISTLTIQRTEQRDSAMYRCASSTQTAAGETQYFGPGTRLLVL.

The chain has TRBV10-3 and TRBJ2-7. Germline CDR1 reads ENHRY; CDR2 reads SYGVKD. The CDR3 spans 14 residues. The CDR3 spells CAISESTPGWEQYF.

The V gene is TRBV20-1, the J gene TRBJ2-3. The germline V gene has CDR1 DFQATT and CDR2 SNEGSKA (reference sequence). The CDR3 length is 16 residues. The CDR3: CSARSLDQTPTDTQYF.

This sequence joins TRBV7-9 and TRBJ2-7; the D call of TRBD2 rests on TCRdb alone, since no DNA is present to check it. CDR1 SEHNR and CDR2 FQNEAQ come from the germline V gene (reference sequence). The CDR3 contains 16 residues. The CDR3 sequence is CASSEPGLALTYEQYF. Using reference TRBV7-9 and TRBJ2-7 for the parts outside the CDR3, the full variable domain is DTGVSQNPRHKITKRGQNVTFRCDPISEHNRLYWYRQTLGQGPEFLTYFQNEAQLEKSRLLSDRFSAERPKGSFSTLEIQRTEQGDSAMYLCASSEPGLALTYEQYFGPGTRLTVT.

This chain uses TRBV7-9 with TRBJ1-2; the D call of TRBD1 rests on TCRdb alone, since no DNA is present to check it. There are 16 residues in the CDR3. Germline loops: CDR1 SEHNR, CDR2 FQNEAQ (reference sequence). CDR3: CASSSDHEDRDYGYTF. Full variable domain (outside the CDR3, taken from reference TRBV7-9 and TRBJ1-2): DTGVSQNPRHKITKRGQNVTFRCDPISEHNRLYWYRQTLGQGPEFLTYFQNEAQLEKSRLLSDRFSAERPKGSFSTLEIQRTEQGDSAMYLCASSSDHEDRDYGYTFGSGTRLTVV.

The chain links TRBV4-1 to TRBJ2-5; TCRdb names TRBD1, which stays unverified in the absence of DNA. The germline V gene has CDR1 MGHRA and CDR2 YSYEKL. There are 15 residues in the CDR3. CDR3 residues: CASSLLPGVMETQYF.

The chain combines TRBV7-9 with TRBJ2-3. Germline lookup yields CDR1 SEHNR and CDR2 FQNEAQ (reference sequence). The CDR3 runs to 13 residues. The CDR3 here is CASSSPNTDTQYF.

The genes are TRBV12-3 or TRBV12-4 and TRBJ2-2; absent DNA, TCRdb's TRBD1 call cannot be checked. The CDR3 is 21 amino acids. The CDR3 region is CASSPPRQRTPGGRGTGELFF.

This chain links TRBV29-1 with TRBJ1-2; the TRBD1 assignment by TCRdb is unverifiable without DNA. The CDR3 totals 13 residues. CDR1 is SQVTM, CDR2 ANQGSEA, per germline. The CDR3 region is CSVRDRPNYGYTF.

V usage is TRBV12-5 and J usage is TRBJ1-2; the D call of TRBD1 rests on TCRdb alone, since no DNA is present to check it. This CDR3 contains 13 residues. The V gene's germline CDR1 is LGHNT and CDR2 FRNRAP. This CDR3 reads CASGFQGDYGYTF.

This chain connects TRBV7-6 to TRBJ2-1; there is no DNA to check the TCRdb D call of TRBD2. Germline CDR1 is SGHVS and CDR2 is FNYEAQ. The CDR3 has 15 residues. The CDR3 loop is CASSSGLGFYNEQFF.

The chain couples TRBV24-1 to TRBJ2-2; TCRdb's D gene call, TRBD1, goes unchecked for lack of DNA. The CDR3 runs 17 residues. Germline assignment: CDR1 KGHDR and CDR2 SFDVKD. The CDR3 is CATSDPGTGSHTGELFF.

The CDR3 protein is CSVPLAANEQFF. V is TRBV29-1 and J is TRBJ2-1; the TCRdb D gene call, TRBD2, has no DNA to confirm it. Germline-derived CDR1 and CDR2 are SQVTM and ANQGSEA. CDR3 size: 12 residues.

This rearrangement joins TRBV5-5 to TRBJ2-3; the TCRdb call, TRBD2, lacks DNA for checking. CDR1 and CDR2 (germline): SGHKS, YYEKEE (reference sequence). The CDR3 is 16 amino acids. The CDR3 protein is CASSTRLAVITDTQYF.

This chain's CDR3 is CSAIQGGEQYF. V and J are TRBV29-1 and TRBJ2-7; TCRdb outputs TRBD1, but without DNA this stays unchecked. Per the germline V gene, CDR1 is SQVTM and CDR2 is ANQGSEA. This CDR3 is built from 11 residues.

The rearrangement links TRBV7-3 to TRBJ2-3; TCRdb reports TRBD1, a call that lacks DNA to check it against. Germline CDR1 SGHTA, CDR2 FQGTGA. This CDR3 comprises 16 residues. CDR3 amino acids: CASSPIGGGSTDTQYF.

The chain recombines TRBV28 with TRBJ2-1; TCRdb gives TRBD1 as the D gene, but with no DNA this cannot be confirmed. CDR1 and CDR2 (germline): MDHEN, SYDVKM. The CDR3 is 17 residues long. The CDR3 spells CASSFWGRGLSYNEQFF. The entire variable domain, with the rest obtained from reference TRBV28 and TRBJ2-1, is as follows: DVKVTQSSRYLVKRTGEKVFLECVQDMDHENMFWYRQDPGLGLRLIYFSYDVKMKEKGDIPEGYSVSREKKERFSLILESASTNQTSMYLCASSFWGRGLSYNEQFFGPGTRLTVL.

This chain links TRBV28 with TRBJ2-5; with no DNA, the TCRdb D assignment of TRBD2 cannot be verified. Per germline, CDR1 MDHEN and CDR2 SYDVKM. The CDR3 extends over 17 amino acids. The CDR3 protein is CASSPGLAGGNQETQYF.

CDR3 loop: CASSLSGLGSSYNEQFF. J is TRBJ2-1 and V is TRBV5-5; the D gene TCRdb calls, TRBD1, cannot be checked with no DNA. The CDR3 loop spans 17 amino acids. From germline, CDR1 is SGHKS and CDR2 YYEKEE (reference sequence).

The gene calls are TRBV10-3 and TRBJ2-2; TCRdb's D call, TRBD1, is unchecked because there is no DNA. The germline gives CDR1 ENHRY, CDR2 SYGVKD. The CDR3 runs 15 residues. The CDR3 is CAISSPGQGAGELFF.